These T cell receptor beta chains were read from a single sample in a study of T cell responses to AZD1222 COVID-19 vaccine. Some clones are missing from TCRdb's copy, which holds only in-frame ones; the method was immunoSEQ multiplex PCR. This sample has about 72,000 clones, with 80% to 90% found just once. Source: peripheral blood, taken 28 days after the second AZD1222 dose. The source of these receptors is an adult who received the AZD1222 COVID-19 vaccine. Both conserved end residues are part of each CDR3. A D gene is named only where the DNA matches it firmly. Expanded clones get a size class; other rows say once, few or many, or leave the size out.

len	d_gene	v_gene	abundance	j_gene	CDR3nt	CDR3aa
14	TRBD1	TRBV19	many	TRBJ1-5	TGTGCCAGTAAGCCGGGACAGGGCTATCAGCCCCAGCATTTT	CASKPGQGYQPQHF
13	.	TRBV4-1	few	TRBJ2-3	TGCGCCAGCAGCCAAGCTGGTACAGATACGCAGTATTTT	CASSQAGTDTQYF
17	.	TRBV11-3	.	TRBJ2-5	TGTGCCAGCAGCTTTACCAGGGCACAAAGGAGGGCAGAGACCCAGTACTTC	CASSFTRAQRRAETQYF
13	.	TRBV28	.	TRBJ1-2	TGTGCCAGCAGTACCTCGGACCACCCTGGCTACACCTTC	CASSTSDHPGYTF
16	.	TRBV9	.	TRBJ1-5	TGTGCCAGCAGCGTATTGGGGGGCCATAGCAATCAGCCCCAGCATTTT	CASSVLGGHSNQPQHF
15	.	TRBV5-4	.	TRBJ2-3	TGTGCCAGTAACAGAGGGACCTCGATCGGGGATACGCAGTATTTT	CASNRGTSIGDTQYF
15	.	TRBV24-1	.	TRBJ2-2	TGTGCCACCAGTGCTTCGGACACCTACACCGGGGAGCTGTTTTTT	CATSASDTYTGELFF
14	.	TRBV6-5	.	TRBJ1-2	TGTGCCAGCTCTCCGACCCTTACTAACTATGGCTACACCTTC	CASSPTLTNYGYTF
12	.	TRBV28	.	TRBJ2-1	TGTGCCAGCAGTAGAGGTTCCAATGAGCAGTTCTTC	CASSRGSNEQFF
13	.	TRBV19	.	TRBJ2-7	TGTGCCAGTAGTATGGCAGGGCCTACGGGGCAGTACTTC	CASSMAGPTGQYF
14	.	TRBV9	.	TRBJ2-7	TGTGCCAGCAGCGTAGAAGAGGCCTCCTACGAGCAGTACTTC	CASSVEEASYEQYF
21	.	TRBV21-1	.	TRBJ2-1	TGTGCCAGCAGCGTTGGGGCGCGGGCTAGCGGGAGTCGGAGCTCCTACAATGAGCAGTTCTTC	CASSVGARASGSRSSYNEQFF
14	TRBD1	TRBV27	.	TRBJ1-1	TGTGCCAGCAGCACCGGGACAGCCTACACTGAAGCTTTCTTT	CASSTGTAYTEAFF
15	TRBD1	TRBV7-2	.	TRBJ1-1	TGTGCCAGCAGCTTTACCCAGGGGGTAGGAACTGAAGCTTTCTTT	CASSFTQGVGTEAFF
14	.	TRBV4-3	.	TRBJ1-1	TGCGCCAGCAGCCAAGATTTACGGGGGACTGAAGCTTTCTTT	CASSQDLRGTEAFF
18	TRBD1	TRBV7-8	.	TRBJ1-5	TGTGCCAGCAGCCCAGGACAGGGCGGCGGGAGAAGCAATCAGCCCCAGCATTTT	CASSPGQGGGRSNQPQHF
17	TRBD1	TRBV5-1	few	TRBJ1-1	TGCGCCAGCACCGACAGGGGTCTAGGGCCAGGGAACACTGAAGCTTTCTTT	CASTDRGLGPGNTEAFF
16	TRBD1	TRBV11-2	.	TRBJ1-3	TGTGCCAGCAGCCTTTCAGGGGGAGTCTCTGGAAACACCATATATTTT	CASSLSGGVSGNTIYF
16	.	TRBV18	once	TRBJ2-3	TGTGCCAGCTCACCGGGGACATCGATCGGTTCAGATACGCAGTATTTT	CASSPGTSIGSDTQYF
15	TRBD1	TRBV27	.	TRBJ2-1	TGTGCCAGCAGCGCCGGGACAGGGGGCTATATTGAGCAGTTCTTC	CASSAGTGGYIEQFF
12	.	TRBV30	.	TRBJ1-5	TGTGCCTGGAGCGGCTGGAATCAGCCCCAGCATTTT	CAWSGWNQPQHF
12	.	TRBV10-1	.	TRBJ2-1	TGCGCCAGCAGTGAGTCGTGGGATGAGCAGTTCTTC	CASSESWDEQFF
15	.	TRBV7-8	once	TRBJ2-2	TGTGCCAGCAATAAACGCCGGGACCACACCGGGGAGCTGTTTTTT	CASNKRRDHTGELFF
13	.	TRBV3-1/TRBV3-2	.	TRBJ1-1	TGTGCCAGCAGCCAAGAAAGAGGTACTGAAGCTTTCTTT	CASSQERGTEAFF
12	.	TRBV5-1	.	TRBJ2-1	TGCGCCAGCAGCTTGGAGGGGAATGAGCAGTTCTTC	CASSLEGNEQFF
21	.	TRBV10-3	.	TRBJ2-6	TGTGCCATCAGCCCGGGACGGACCGAACCCACTTCGAACTCTGGGGCCAACGTCCTGACTTTC	CAISPGRTEPTSNSGANVLTF
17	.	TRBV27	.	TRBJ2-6	TGTGCCAGCAGTTTACCCCCGGGGAGCTCTGGGGCCAACGTCCTGACTTTC	CASSLPPGSSGANVLTF
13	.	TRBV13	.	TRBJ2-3	TGTGCCAGCAGCCAGTACCGCACAGATACGCAGTATTTT	CASSQYRTDTQYF
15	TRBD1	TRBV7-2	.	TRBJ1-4	TGTGCCAGCACCCCCCGGACAGGGGTGAGGGAAAAACTGTTTTTT	CASTPRTGVREKLFF
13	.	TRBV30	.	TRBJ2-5	TGTGCCTGGAGTGTGGACTTCCAAGAGACCCAGTACTTC	CAWSVDFQETQYF
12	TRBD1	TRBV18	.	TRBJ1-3	TGTGCCAGCTCAAATGGACAGGACACCATATATTTT	CASSNGQDTIYF
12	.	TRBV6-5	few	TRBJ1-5	TGTGCCAGCAGCCAGCCCAATCAGCCCCAGCATTTT	CASSQPNQPQHF
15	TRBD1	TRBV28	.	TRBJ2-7	TGTGCCAGCACTTTCCCCCAGGGACAGACCTACGAGCAGTACTTC	CASTFPQGQTYEQYF
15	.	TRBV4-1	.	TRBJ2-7	TGCGCCAGCAGCCAAGAAACAGGCCTCCTCTACGAGCAGTACTTC	CASSQETGLLYEQYF
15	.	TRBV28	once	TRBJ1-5	TGTGCCAGCAGTCCCCTACGGCCCTGGGATCAGCCCCAGCATTTT	CASSPLRPWDQPQHF
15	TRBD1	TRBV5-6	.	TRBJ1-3	TGTGCCAGCAGCTCCGGGACAGGAGACCGAAACACCATATATTTT	CASSSGTGDRNTIYF
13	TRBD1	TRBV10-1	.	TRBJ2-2	TGCGCCAGTGGAACAGGGGGCATCGGGGAGCTGTTTTTT	CASGTGGIGELFF
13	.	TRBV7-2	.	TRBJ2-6	TGTGCCAGCGGTGAGGCTGGGGCCAACGTCCTGACTTTC	CASGEAGANVLTF
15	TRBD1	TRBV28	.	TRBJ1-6	TGTGCCAGCAGTTCACGAACAGGGGGCACGGTACCCCTCCACTTT	CASSSRTGGTVPLHF
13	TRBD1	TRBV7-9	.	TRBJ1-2	TGTGCCAGCAAACTACAGGGGGCGGTTGGCTACACCTTC	CASKLQGAVGYTF
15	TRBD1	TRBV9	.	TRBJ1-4	TGTGCCAGCAGCCCCCGACAGGGGGCTAATGAAAAACTGTTTTTT	CASSPRQGANEKLFF
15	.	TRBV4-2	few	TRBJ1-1	TGTGCCAGCAGCCCGTACGGGAATTTTGACACTGAAGCTTTCTTT	CASSPYGNFDTEAFF
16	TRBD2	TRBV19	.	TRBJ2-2	TGTGCCAGTAGTATAGTGGCGGGAGAATGGACCGGGGAGCTGTTTTTT	CASSIVAGEWTGELFF
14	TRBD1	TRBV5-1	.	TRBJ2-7	TGCGCCAGCAGCTTGGGACAGGGCGTCGACGAGCAGTACTTC	CASSLGQGVDEQYF
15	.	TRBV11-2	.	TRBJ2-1	TGTGCCAGCAGCTTAGGACTAGGTTCCTACAATGAGCAGTTCTTC	CASSLGLGSYNEQFF
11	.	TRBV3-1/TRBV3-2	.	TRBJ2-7	TGTGCCAGCAGCCAAGAGTACGAGCAGTACTTC	CASSQEYEQYF
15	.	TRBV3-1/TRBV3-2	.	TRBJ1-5	TGTGCCAGCAGCCAGGGACGGAGGAACAATCAGCCCCAGCATTTT	CASSQGRRNNQPQHF
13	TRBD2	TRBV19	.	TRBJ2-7	TGTGCCAGTAGTCGTGGCGGGAGTTACGAGCAGTACTTC	CASSRGGSYEQYF
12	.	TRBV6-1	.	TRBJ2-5	TGTGCCAGCAGGGAAGGGGGAGAGACCCAGTACTTC	CASREGGETQYF